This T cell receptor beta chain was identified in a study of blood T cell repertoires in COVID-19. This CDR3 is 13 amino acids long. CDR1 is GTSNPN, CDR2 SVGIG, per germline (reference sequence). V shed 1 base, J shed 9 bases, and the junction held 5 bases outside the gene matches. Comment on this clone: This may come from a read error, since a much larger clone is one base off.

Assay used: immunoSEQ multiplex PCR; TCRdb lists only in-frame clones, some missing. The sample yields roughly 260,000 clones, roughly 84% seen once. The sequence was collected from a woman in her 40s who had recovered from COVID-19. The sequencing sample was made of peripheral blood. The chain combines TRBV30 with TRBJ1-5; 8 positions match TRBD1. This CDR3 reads CAWSDRGRRPQHF. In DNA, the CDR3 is TGTGCCTGGAGTGACAGGGGGAGACGGCCCCAGCATTTT.